This T cell receptor (beta chain) appears in the sequencing data of a study of graft-versus-host responses after intestinal transplantation. For the study at large: For 2 to 4 years after anti-thymocyte globulin induction, all recipients took tacrolimus and steroids.

The table came from immunoSEQ multiplex PCR; TCRdb's copy has only in-frame clones and leaves some out. Of about 94,000 clones listed, roughly nine tenths are singletons. With regard to this clone: Its antigen is unidentified.

Study-level findings and limits: Detected in recipient marrow were GvH clones, some of which were first observed in ileum or blood. Some patients had graft-donor T cell macrochimerism. In their allografts, the ratios of graft-versus-host to host-versus-graft T cell clones were high. Among circulating GvH clones, peak levels were associated with early post-transplant declines in HvG clones.

The sequenced sample was unstimulated CD8+ T cells sorted from spleen or lymph node cells, obtained before intestinal transplant. The clonotype was recovered from a human donor who received an intestinal transplant.

The CDR3 loop is CASSRDWSTQYF. The CDR3 DNA is TGCGCCAGCAGCAGGGACTGGTCGACCCAGTACTTC. The genes are TRBV10-1 and TRBJ2-5; the D gene is possibly TRBD2 (6 bases). This CDR3 is built from 12 residues. With 6 bases removed from V and 7 bases from J, the gap between germline ends came to 12 bases. Germline lookup yields CDR1 WNHNN and CDR2 SYGVQD (reference sequence).